Listed below are T cell receptor beta chains from one sample, sequenced in a study of T cell responses to AZD1222 COVID-19 vaccine. The protocol was immunoSEQ multiplex PCR, while the TCRdb copy is restricted to in-frame clones and leaves out a portion. The sample lists about 100,000 clones; around nine tenths were seen once. The sample here was peripheral blood, taken on day 0 of AZD1222 vaccination. The receptors come from an adult in good health. CDR3s include the opening cysteine and the closing phenylalanine or tryptophan. The D gene is left open where the match is weak. Clone size is shown for a subset of rows, as once, few, many or a class of expanded clone.

D gene,J gene,V gene,CDR3 length,clone size,CDR3 DNA,CDR3 protein
.,TRBJ1-1,TRBV7-3,14,.,TGTGCCAGCAGCCGTGGAGGGGTGAACACTGAAGCTTTCTTT,CASSRGGVNTEAFF
.,TRBJ2-1,TRBV4-1,15,once,TGCGCCAGCAGCCCCCTAAAGGGACTTACTAATGAGCAGTTCTTC,CASSPLKGLTNEQFF
.,TRBJ1-1,TRBV28,12,.,TGTGCCAGCAGTATTGGAAGTAGAGGGAGTTTCTTT,CASSIGSRGSFF
.,TRBJ2-2,TRBV2,14,.,TGTGCCAGCAGTGTCATCTCAGTCACCGGGGAGCTGTTTTTT,CASSVISVTGELFF
.,TRBJ1-2,TRBV28,14,.,TGTGCCAGCCAGCCCCCAGGGTTCGGCTATGGCTACACCTTC,CASQPPGFGYGYTF
TRBD2,TRBJ2-3,TRBV7-8,17,.,TGTGCCAGCAGCCCATTGACTAGCGGTTCTTCCACAGATACGCAGTATTTT,CASSPLTSGSSTDTQYF
.,TRBJ2-3,TRBV7-8,15,.,TGTGCCAGCAGCTTAAACACAGGCTACACAGATACGCAGTATTTT,CASSLNTGYTDTQYF
.,TRBJ1-1,TRBV6-5,13,.,TGTGCCAGCAGTAATACGCCACAGGGTAAAGCTTTCTTT,CASSNTPQGKAFF
.,TRBJ1-3,TRBV9,14,.,TGTGCCAGCAGCGAAAAATGGTCCGGAAACACCATATATTTT,CASSEKWSGNTIYF
.,TRBJ1-6,TRBV11-2,18,.,TGTGCCAGCAGCTTAGATTTTATTGGGTCCCCCCGGAATTCACCCCTCCACTTT,CASSLDFIGSPRNSPLHF
TRBD1,TRBJ1-6,TRBV5-1,15,.,TGCGCCAGCAGCTTAGCGCAGGGGGGGAATTCACCCCTCCACTTT,CASSLAQGGNSPLHF
.,TRBJ2-1,TRBV19,15,.,TGTGCCAGTACCACCAAGAGGGGGGGTTACAATGAGCAGTTCTTC,CASTTKRGGYNEQFF
.,TRBJ1-6,TRBV23-1,12,.,TGCGCCCAGGGGTGGTCTAATTCACCCCTCCACTTT,CAQGWSNSPLHF
.,TRBJ1-1,TRBV30,12,.,TGTGCCGGAGATAAGCCGAACACTGAAGCTTTCTTT,CAGDKPNTEAFF
TRBD2,TRBJ2-1,TRBV6-1,14,once,TGTGCCAGTATAGGGACTAGCGGGACAAATGAGCAGTTCTTC,CASIGTSGTNEQFF
.,TRBJ2-5,TRBV14,13,.,TGTGCCAGCAGCCGCCAGTGGCAAGAGACCCAGTACTTC,CASSRQWQETQYF
.,TRBJ1-1,TRBV18,15,.,TGTGCCAGCTCACCACGACAGGTGGGGAACACTGAAGCTTTCTTT,CASSPRQVGNTEAFF